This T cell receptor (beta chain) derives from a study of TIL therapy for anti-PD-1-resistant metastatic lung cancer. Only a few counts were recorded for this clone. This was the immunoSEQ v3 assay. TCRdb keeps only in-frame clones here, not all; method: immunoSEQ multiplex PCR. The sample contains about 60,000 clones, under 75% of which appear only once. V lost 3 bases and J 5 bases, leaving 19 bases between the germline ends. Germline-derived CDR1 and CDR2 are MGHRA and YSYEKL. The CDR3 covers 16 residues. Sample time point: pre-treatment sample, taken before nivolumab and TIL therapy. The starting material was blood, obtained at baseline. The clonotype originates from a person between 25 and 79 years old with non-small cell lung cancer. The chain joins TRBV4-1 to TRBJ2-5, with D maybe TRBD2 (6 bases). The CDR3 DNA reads TGCGCCAGCAGCCAGGGACCGTGGGGGGAGTGGGAGACCCAGTACTTC. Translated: CASSQGPWGEWETQYF.